Shown below are 10 T cell receptor beta chains from a single sample sequenced in a study of long-term antiretroviral therapy in people with HIV. At survey level, the immunoSEQ assay was run in its v3.0 version. Some clones are missing from TCRdb's copy, which holds only in-frame ones; the method was immunoSEQ multiplex PCR. Here the sample spans around 28,000 clones, over 80% being singletons. The sample in question was unsorted PBMCs, obtained 2.8 years after starting antiretroviral therapy. The receptor source for this set is a man aged 30-40 years with HIV.

The chain joins TRBV7-9 to TRBJ2-1; weak D call: TRBD1 (5 bases). This CDR3 is 13 amino acids long. Germline CDR1 is SEHNR and CDR2 is FQNEAQ (reference sequence). Between the trimmed V and J ends, which lost 7 bases and 3 bases, there was a span of 10 bases. The CDR3 protein is CASTGKVYNEQFF. CDR3 coding DNA: TGTGCCAGCACAGGGAAGGTCTACAATGAGCAGTTCTTC.

This clone is medium-sized within its sample. J is TRBJ2-3 and V is TRBV10-3; no firm D call. In germline, CDR1 is ENHRY, CDR2 SYGVKD. The CDR3 sequence is 15 residues long. The V and J ends lost 3 bases and 4 bases respectively, with 14 bases between them. The CDR3 protein is CAISDLSSASDTQYF. The CDR3 bases are TGTGCCATCAGTGATTTAAGCTCAGCTTCAGATACGCAGTATTTT.

This chain connects TRBV19 to TRBJ2-7; 9 bases align to TRBD1. The CDR3 is made up of 14 amino acids. V lost 6 bases, J lost 0 bases, and 3 bases stayed unmatched. Germline V gives CDR1 LNHDA, CDR2 SQIVND (reference sequence). This CDR3 reads CASRTTGGSYEQYF. CDR3 nucleotide sequence: TGTGCCAGTAGGACGACAGGGGGCTCCTACGAGCAGTACTTC.

This clone has a single count. The chain couples TRBV18 to TRBJ2-3; D possibly matches TRBD1 or TRBD2 (5 bases each). CDR1 is KGHSH, CDR2 LQKENI, per germline. Deletions cut 4 bases from V and 6 bases from J, with 11 bases between. This CDR3 contains 13 residues. CDR3 nucleotides: TGTGCCAGCTCACGAAACGAGGGGGATACGCAGTATTTT. Protein: CASSRNEGDTQYF.

A single count supports this clone. The chain couples TRBV5-1 to TRBJ2-3; D not resolved. With 0 bases removed from V and 0 bases from J, the gap between germline ends came to 5 bases. The V gene's germline CDR1 is SGHRS and CDR2 YFSETQ. The CDR3 has 14 residues. The CDR3 DNA is TGCGCCAGCAGCTTGGAGCAGAGCACAGATACGCAGTATTTT. It encodes CASSLEQSTDTQYF. Together with reference TRBV5-1 and TRBJ2-3, the CDR3 gives the full variable domain: KAGVTQTPRYLIKTRGQQVTLSCSPISGHRSVSWYQQTPGQGLQFLFEYFSETQRNKGNFPGRFSGRQFSNSRSEMNVSTLELGDSALYLCASSLEQSTDTQYFGPGTRLTVL.

V is TRBV15 and J is TRBJ2-1; 10 positions agree with TRBD1. The CDR3 sequence is 15 residues long. The V and J ends lost 1 base and 9 bases, in that order; junction bases with no gene match: 6. Germline loops: CDR1 LNHNV, CDR2 YYDKDF (reference sequence). The CDR3 coding sequence is TGTGCCACCAGCAGAGGGGACAGGGGCACCGGTGAGCAGTTCTTC. This sequence encodes CATSRGDRGTGEQFF.

This clone was detected a few times. The chain employs TRBV10-3 and TRBJ2-3; 10 bases agree with TRBD1. J gave up 0 bases and V 2 bases, and 2 bases lay outside the gene matches. The CDR3 contains 16 residues. The germline CDR1 and CDR2 sequences are ENHRY and SYGVKD. CDR3 residues: CAISERTGGSTDTQYF. Here the CDR3 DNA reads TGTGCCATCAGTGAGAGGACAGGGGGAAGCACAGATACGCAGTATTTT.

The chain recombines TRBV19 with TRBJ1-2; D is undetermined. CDR1 LNHDA and CDR2 SQIVND come from the germline V gene (reference sequence). The CDR3 consists of 13 residues. V was cut by 7 bases and J by 0 bases, with 9 bases left in between. This CDR3 is CASNFGSNYGYTF. CDR3 DNA: TGTGCCAGTAATTTCGGCTCTAACTATGGCTACACCTTC.

This rearrangement joins TRBV9 to TRBJ2-1; 7 bases fit TRBD2. V shed 1 base, J shed 8 bases, and the junction held 6 bases outside the gene matches. From germline, CDR1 is SGDLS and CDR2 YYNGEE. The CDR3 runs to 14 residues. The CDR3 loop reads CASSVTGRSDEQFF. The CDR3 DNA is TGTGCCAGCAGCGTAACCGGGAGGTCGGATGAGCAGTTCTTC.

This clone has a single count. This chain joins TRBV6-1 and TRBJ2-1, with D perhaps matching TRBD2 (6 bases). The CDR3 loop spans 15 amino acids. Germline V lookup: CDR1 MNHNS, CDR2 SASEGT. Trimming left V 7 bases short and J 2 bases short, with 15 bases between. For the CDR3, the DNA is TGTGCCAGCAAGAAGGGAGGAGGCACCTACAATGAGCAGTTCTTC. Its translation: CASKKGGGTYNEQFF.